The 9 T cell receptor beta chains given below trace back to one sample, sequenced in a study of control samples from healthy donors and cancer patients. The data were produced by immunoSEQ multiplex PCR, yet TCRdb's version contains in-frame clones alone and is incomplete. Of roughly 160,000 clones in the sample, around 88% were seen once. The sequenced sample consisted of blood. These TCRs come from a woman aged 25 to 39 in good health.

In DNA, the CDR3 is TGTGCCAGCAGCTTAACAGGGACGAACACTGAAGCTTTCTTT. Translating gives CASSLTGTNTEAFF. The gene calls are TRBV13 and TRBJ1-1; TRBD1 is a possible D gene (6 bases). Trimming cost V 2 bases and J 1 base, with 8 bases left between them. This CDR3 has 14 amino acids. In germline, CDR1 is PRHDT, CDR2 FYEKMQ (reference sequence).

V gene TRBV9 combines with J gene TRBJ2-1; 10 bases align to TRBD2. Trimming took 0 bases from V and 4 from J; bases not matched to a gene: 1. Germline CDR1 SGDLS, CDR2 YYNGEE. This CDR3 has 15 amino acids. In DNA, the CDR3 is TGTGCCAGCAGCGTAGAACTAGCGGGATACAATGAGCAGTTCTTC. As protein: CASSVELAGYNEQFF. Looking up the rest from reference TRBV9 and TRBJ2-1 gives the full variable domain: DSGVTQTPKHLITATGQRVTLRCSPRSGDLSVYWYQQSLDQGLQFLIQYYNGEERAKGNILERFSAQQFPDLHSELNLSSLELGDSALYFCASSVELAGYNEQFFGPGTRLTVL.

The chain recombines TRBV14 with TRBJ1-2; D unclear. Germline loops: CDR1 SGHDN, CDR2 FVKESK. The CDR3 is made up of 13 amino acids. V lost 1 base, J lost 8 bases, and 11 bases lay in between. CDR3: CASSQGRTRGYTF. DNA of the CDR3: TGTGCCAGCAGCCAAGGTCGAACGAGGGGCTACACCTTC. Full variable domain (rest looked up from reference TRBV14 and TRBJ1-2): EAGVTQFPSHSVIEKGQTVTLRCDPISGHDNLYWYRRVMGKEIKFLLHFVKESKQDESGMPNNRFLAERTGGTYSTLKVQPAELEDSGVYFCASSQGRTRGYTFGSGTRLTVV.

The table lists this clone with a few counts. The chain links TRBV27 to TRBJ1-4; 10 nucleotides agree with TRBD1. This CDR3 has 20 amino acids. J gave up 0 bases and V 2 bases, and 12 bases lay outside the gene matches. The V gene's germline CDR1 is MNHEY and CDR2 SMNVEV (reference sequence). CDR3 residues: CASSLLSWGQGRTTNEKLFF. The CDR3 DNA reads as TGTGCCAGCAGTTTACTATCGTGGGGACAGGGGCGAACAACTAATGAAAAACTGTTTTTT.

The chain couples TRBV5-1 to TRBJ2-1, with D uncertain. The V end was cut by 0 bases, the J end by 4 bases, with 5 bases between. The CDR3 length is 13 residues. Looked up from germline, CDR1 is SGHRS and CDR2 is YFSETQ. Written as DNA, the CDR3 is TGCGCCAGCAGCTTGGGGCCTTACAATGAGCAGTTCTTC. It translates to CASSLGPYNEQFF.

The chain uses TRBV11-2 and TRBJ2-4; 9 nucleotides agree with TRBD1. The V gene end was trimmed by 1 base and the J gene end by 0 bases; junction bases not matched to a gene: 7. Germline V gene data show CDR1 as SGHAT and CDR2 as FQNNGV. The CDR3 loop spans 18 amino acids. The CDR3 loop is CASSLGRQGVGAKNIQYF. CDR3 nucleotide sequence: TGTGCCAGCAGCTTAGGCAGACAGGGGGTTGGAGCCAAAAACATTCAGTACTTC.

The CDR3 region is CSAMGDTQYF. The CDR3 region has the DNA TGCAGCGCTATGGGGGATACGCAGTATTTT. The chain links TRBV29-1 to TRBJ2-3; D is unresolved. The germline gives CDR1 SQVTM, CDR2 ANQGSEA. Trimming shortened V by 7 bases and J by 6 bases, and 8 bases separated the two germline ends. The CDR3 is 10 amino acids.

The chain combines TRBV25-1 with TRBJ1-5; the match to TRBD1 covers 7 bases. CDR3 length: 14 amino acids. V shed 1 base, J shed 6 bases, and the junction held 3 bases outside the gene matches. CDR1 is MGHDK and CDR2 is SYGVNS in the germline V gene. The CDR3 loop reads CASSEFQGGQPQHF. The DNA for the CDR3 is TGTGCCAGCAGTGAATTCCAGGGGGGTCAGCCCCAGCATTTT.

The rearrangement joins TRBV5-1 to TRBJ1-1; tentatively, D is TRBD1 (5 bases). CDR1 and CDR2 from the germline V gene are SGHRS and YFSETQ. Between the trimmed V and J ends, which lost 2 bases and 0 bases, there was a span of 11 bases. The CDR3 spans 15 residues. The CDR3 here is CASSLRAGMNTEAFF. As DNA, the CDR3 is TGCGCCAGCAGCTTAAGGGCAGGGATGAACACTGAAGCTTTCTTT.